Listed below are T cell receptor beta chains from one sample, sequenced in a study of identical twins. TCRdb processed the 5' RACE reads anew with MiXCR; each CDR3 protein has one entry. The repertoire consists of 650,000 to 800,000 distinct CDR3 sequences, with over 8.5% occurring once and the leading ten covering 0.98%. The data also belong to a second study, concerning yellow fever vaccine responses in identical twins.

The material sequenced was PBMCs. These TCRs come from a woman younger than 30 in good health. The CDR3 runs from the conserved cysteine through the conserved F or W. D genes are given only for firm matches. The size of a clone is reported for some rows only, either as once, few or many, or as a class for expanded clones.

clone_size,d_call,j_call,v_call,cdr3_aa,cdr3_nt
few,TRBD2,TRBJ2-7,TRBV18,CASSPPAGETSYEQYF,TGTGCCAGCTCACCACCGGCGGGGGAGACCTCCTACGAGCAGTACTTC
.,.,TRBJ2-1,TRBV27,CASSFLAILNNEQFF,TGTGCCAGCAGTTTCCTAGCGATACTGAACAATGAGCAGTTCTTC
.,TRBD1,TRBJ1-4,TRBV4-3,CASSQVGTGVEKLFF,TGCGCCAGCAGCCAAGTCGGGACAGGGGTTGAAAAACTGTTTTTT
.,.,TRBJ1-4,TRBV4-3,CASGGSVATNEKLFF,TGCGCCAGCGGGGGGTCGGTGGCGACTAATGAAAAACTGTTTTTT
.,TRBD1,TRBJ2-1,TRBV20-1,CSAGQGNEQFF,TGCAGTGCGGGACAGGGAAATGAGCAGTTCTTC
few,.,TRBJ1-4,TRBV20-1,CSARVPATNEKLFF,TGCAGTGCTAGAGTGCCGGCAACTAATGAAAAACTGTTTTTT
few,.,TRBJ2-3,TRBV3-1,CASSQVSRDTQYF,TGTGCCAGCAGCCAAGTTAGCCGAGATACGCAGTATTTT
.,TRBD1,TRBJ2-1,TRBV7-9,CASSSRTGGSYNEQFF,TGTGCCAGCAGCTCCCGGACAGGGGGCTCCTACAATGAGCAGTTCTTC
few,TRBD1,TRBJ2-7,TRBV5-6,CASSYRGHEQYF,TGTGCCAGCAGCTACAGGGGCCACGAGCAGTACTTC
few,.,TRBJ2-2,TRBV7-2,CASSLGRRIHTGELFF,TGTGCCAGCAGCTTAGGTCGCAGGATTCACACCGGGGAGCTGTTTTTT
few,.,TRBJ2-7,TRBV3-1,CASSPKPTGAPGYEQYF,TGTGCCAGCAGCCCAAAACCCACCGGGGCCCCGGGATACGAGCAGTACTTC
.,TRBD2,TRBJ2-5,TRBV27,CASSRAGLAGSFQETQYF,TGTGCCAGCAGTCGTGCGGGACTAGCGGGGTCGTTTCAAGAGACCCAGTACTTC
few,.,TRBJ1-5,TRBV6-2/TRBV6-3,CASSSPRGNSNQPQHF,TGTGCCAGCAGTTCCCCGAGGGGGAATAGCAATCAGCCCCAGCATTTT
few,TRBD2,TRBJ2-5,TRBV20-1,CSAKIAGGTLVTQYF,TGCAGTGCAAAGATAGCGGGGGGAACGCTCGTGACCCAGTACTTC
.,.,TRBJ1-1,TRBV6-5,CASSHGSTEAFF,TGTGCCAGCAGTCACGGTTCCACTGAAGCTTTCTTT
many,TRBD2,TRBJ2-3,TRBV29-1,CSVLAGRGDTQYF,TGCAGCGTTCTAGCGGGAAGAGGGGATACGCAGTATTTT
many,.,TRBJ2-2,TRBV10-3,CAISDRGNTGELFF,TGTGCCATCAGTGATCGAGGAAATACCGGGGAGCTGTTTTTT
few,.,TRBJ2-7,TRBV24-1,CATSGQQTYEQYF,TGTGCCACCAGTGGTCAGCAGACGTACGAGCAGTACTTC
few,TRBD2,TRBJ2-2,TRBV6-2/TRBV6-3,CASSYRASGNTGELFF,TGTGCCAGCAGTTATCGGGCTAGCGGGAACACCGGGGAGCTGTTTTTT
many,.,TRBJ2-5,TRBV5-1,CASSLDDRTRETQYF,TGCGCCAGCAGCTTGGACGACCGCACTCGAGAGACCCAGTACTTC
.,.,TRBJ1-1,TRBV25-1,CASSDPSGTTEAFF,TGTGCCAGCAGTGACCCTTCAGGGACCACTGAAGCTTTCTTT
.,.,TRBJ2-7,TRBV20-1,CSARPRTDYEQYF,TGCAGTGCTAGGCCCAGGACCGACTACGAGCAGTACTTC
many,TRBD2,TRBJ2-7,TRBV14,CASSQDRREDYEQYF,TGTGCCAGCAGCCAAGATCGCCGGGAGGACTACGAGCAGTACTTC
many,.,TRBJ2-7,TRBV20-1,CSARALSSGYYEQYF,TGCAGTGCTAGGGCCTTAAGTAGCGGCTACTACGAGCAGTACTTC
many,.,TRBJ2-2,TRBV5-6,CASSHQVRGAWDTGELFF,TGTGCCAGCAGCCATCAAGTAAGGGGGGCTTGGGACACCGGGGAGCTGTTTTTT
few,.,TRBJ2-5,TRBV7-3,CASSAIPRETQYF,TGTGCCAGCAGCGCCATACCTCGAGAGACCCAGTACTTC
few,.,TRBJ2-7,TRBV20-1,CSARDPGGSTYEQYF,TGCAGTGCTAGAGACCCCGGGGGCTCCACCTACGAGCAGTACTTC
few,.,TRBJ2-7,TRBV29-1,CSAGPGQNYEQYF,TGCAGCGCGGGGCCTGGACAAAACTACGAGCAGTACTTC
.,.,TRBJ2-1,TRBV10-3,CAMQGQGSYNEQFF,TGTGCCATGCAGGGGCAAGGTTCCTACAATGAGCAGTTCTTC
few,TRBD2,TRBJ2-5,TRBV10-3,CASRSSLTSGRIQETQYF,TGTGCCAGCAGGAGTTCCCTTACAAGCGGGAGGATCCAAGAGACCCAGTACTTC
.,.,TRBJ2-7,TRBV29-1,CSVDHGGGLPEQYF,TGCAGCGTAGACCATGGAGGGGGGCTTCCCGAGCAGTACTTC
few,TRBD1,TRBJ2-5,TRBV7-9,CASSLDRALLQETQYF,TGTGCCAGCAGCCTAGACAGGGCCCTCCTCCAAGAGACCCAGTACTTC
few,.,TRBJ2-5,TRBV5-4,CASSFREKETQYF,TGTGCCAGCAGCTTTCGGGAGAAAGAGACCCAGTACTTC
.,.,TRBJ2-5,TRBV29-1,CSVELWETQYF,TGCAGCGTAGAACTCTGGGAGACCCAGTACTTC
.,TRBD2,TRBJ2-7,TRBV29-1,CSVATTSLSYEQYF,TGCAGCGTTGCTACGACTAGCCTCTCCTACGAGCAGTACTTC
few,.,TRBJ1-1,TRBV6-5,CASSDTARAFF,TGTGCCAGCAGTGACACCGCCCGAGCTTTCTTT
few,.,TRBJ2-1,TRBV9,CASSVDSQGNEQFF,TGTGCCAGCAGCGTAGATTCCCAGGGAAATGAGCAGTTCTTC
few,.,TRBJ2-7,TRBV27,CASSLSGRNLYF,TGTGCCAGCAGTTTATCGGGTCGGAACTTGTACTTC
few,TRBD2,TRBJ2-1,TRBV28,CASNLAGRWNEQFF,TGTGCCAGCAACCTAGCGGGAAGGTGGAATGAGCAGTTCTTC
.,TRBD2,TRBJ2-7,TRBV6-1,CASREVSGPVTEQYF,TGTGCCAGCAGGGAGGTTAGCGGGCCGGTCACCGAGCAGTACTTC
.,TRBD1,TRBJ2-1,TRBV15,CATSRHEGQALNEQFF,TGTGCCACCAGCAGACATGAAGGACAGGCCCTAAATGAGCAGTTCTTC
.,TRBD1,TRBJ1-1,TRBV10-3,CATTDRENTEAFF,TGTGCCACTACCGACAGGGAGAACACTGAAGCTTTCTTT
.,TRBD1,TRBJ2-4,TRBV27,CASSKIRDSKNIQYF,TGTGCCAGCAGCAAAATCCGGGACAGCAAAAACATTCAGTACTTC
.,TRBD1,TRBJ1-1,TRBV28,CASSLVRDRGWSEAFF,TGTGCCAGCAGTTTGGTACGAGACAGGGGTTGGTCTGAAGCTTTCTTT
few,.,TRBJ2-2,TRBV9,CASSVEVSEGGELFF,TGTGCCAGCAGCGTAGAGGTTAGCGAGGGCGGGGAGCTGTTTTTT
.,.,TRBJ2-7,TRBV6-5,CASSFSSDGGGGHEQYF,TGTGCCAGCAGTTTCTCCTCCGACGGGGGCGGGGGACACGAGCAGTACTTC
few,.,TRBJ2-2,TRBV30,CAWQSGTTNTGELFF,TGTGCCTGGCAATCCGGGACAACGAACACCGGGGAGCTGTTTTTT
many,.,TRBJ2-3,TRBV7-9,CASSLDRAGRTDTQYF,TGTGCCAGCAGCTTAGATCGGGCAGGGCGAACAGATACGCAGTATTTT
few,TRBD2,TRBJ2-7,TRBV4-2,CASSRYSGTSSYEQYF,TGTGCCAGCAGCCGATATAGCGGGACGAGCTCCTACGAGCAGTACTTC
many,TRBD2,TRBJ2-1,TRBV12-3/TRBV12-4,CASSLTSGNEQFF,TGTGCCAGCAGCTTGACTAGCGGGAATGAGCAGTTCTTC
.,.,TRBJ2-2,TRBV7-9,CASSPDFRGTGELFF,TGTGCCAGCAGCCCCGACTTCCGGGGAACCGGGGAGCTGTTTTTT
few,.,TRBJ2-7,TRBV12-3/TRBV12-4,CASSLPPAISYEQYF,TGTGCCAGCAGTTTGCCCCCAGCTATCTCCTACGAGCAGTACTTC
many,.,TRBJ2-7,TRBV10-3,CAISEEGYEQYF,TGTGCCATCAGTGAGGAGGGCTACGAGCAGTACTTC
few,TRBD2,TRBJ2-5,TRBV10-3,CAISDLASGGLETQYF,TGTGCCATCAGTGACTTGGCTAGCGGGGGGCTAGAGACCCAGTACTTC
.,TRBD1,TRBJ2-7,TRBV14,CASSQEWVGGDEQYF,TGTGCCAGCAGCCAAGAGTGGGTAGGGGGCGACGAGCAGTACTTC
few,.,TRBJ1-2,TRBV27,CATNPAEGGYTF,TGTGCCACCAACCCCGCAGAGGGGGGCTACACCTTC
many,.,TRBJ2-2,TRBV28,CASSSPNRELFF,TGTGCCAGCAGTTCTCCGAACAGGGAGCTGTTTTTT
few,.,TRBJ2-4,TRBV7-9,CASSLVRAGAAKNIQYF,TGTGCCAGCAGCTTAGTGCGTGCGGGGGCCGCCAAAAACATTCAGTACTTC
few,TRBD1,TRBJ2-2,TRBV2,CASNFGTGTTGELFF,TGTGCCAGCAACTTCGGGACAGGCACCACCGGGGAGCTGTTTTTT